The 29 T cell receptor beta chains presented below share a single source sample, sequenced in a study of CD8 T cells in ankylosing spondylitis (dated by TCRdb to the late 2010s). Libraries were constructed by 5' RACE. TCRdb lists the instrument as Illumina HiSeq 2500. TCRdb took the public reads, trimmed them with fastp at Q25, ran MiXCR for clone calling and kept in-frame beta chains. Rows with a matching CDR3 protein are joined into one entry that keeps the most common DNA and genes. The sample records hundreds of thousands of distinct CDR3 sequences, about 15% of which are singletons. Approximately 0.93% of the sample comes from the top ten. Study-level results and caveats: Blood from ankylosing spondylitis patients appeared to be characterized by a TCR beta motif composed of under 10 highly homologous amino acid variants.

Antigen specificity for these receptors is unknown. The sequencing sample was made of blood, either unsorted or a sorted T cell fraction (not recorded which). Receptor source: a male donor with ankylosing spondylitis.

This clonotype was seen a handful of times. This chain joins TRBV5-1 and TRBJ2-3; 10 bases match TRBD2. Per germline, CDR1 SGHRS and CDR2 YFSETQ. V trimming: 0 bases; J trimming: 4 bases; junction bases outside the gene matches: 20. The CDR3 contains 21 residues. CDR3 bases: TGCGCCAGCAGCTTGGAGATTCTAGCGGGGGACCCCAGACGTCTCCCAGATACGCAGTATTTT. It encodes CASSLEILAGDPRRLPDTQYF.

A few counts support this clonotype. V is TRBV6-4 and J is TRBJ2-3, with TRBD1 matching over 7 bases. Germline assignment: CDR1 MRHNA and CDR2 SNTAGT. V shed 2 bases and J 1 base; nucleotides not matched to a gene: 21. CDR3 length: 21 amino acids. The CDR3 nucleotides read TGTGCCAGCAGTGACCTCAGGCAACCGGGGAACAGGGGTGAGGGCACAGATACGCAGTATTTT. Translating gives CASSDLRQPGNRGEGTDTQYF.

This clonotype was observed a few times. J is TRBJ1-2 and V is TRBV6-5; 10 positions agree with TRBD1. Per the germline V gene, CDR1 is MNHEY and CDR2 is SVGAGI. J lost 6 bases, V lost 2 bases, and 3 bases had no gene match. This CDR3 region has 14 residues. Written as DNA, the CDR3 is TGTGCCAGCAGTTACACGGGGACAGGGGATGGCTACACCTTC. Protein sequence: CASSYTGTGDGYTF.

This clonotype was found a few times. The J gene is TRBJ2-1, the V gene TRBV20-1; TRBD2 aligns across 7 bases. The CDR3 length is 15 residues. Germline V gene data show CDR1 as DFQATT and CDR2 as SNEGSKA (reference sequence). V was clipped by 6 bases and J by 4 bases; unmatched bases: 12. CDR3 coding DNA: TGCAGTGCCCCCCGAGGGGAGGGCGGGTACAATGAGCAGTTCTTC. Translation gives CSAPRGEGGYNEQFF.

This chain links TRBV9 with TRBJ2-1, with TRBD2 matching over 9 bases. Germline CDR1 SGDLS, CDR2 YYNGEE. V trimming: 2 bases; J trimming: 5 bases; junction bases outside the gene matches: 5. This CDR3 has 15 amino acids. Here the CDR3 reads CASSVWTSEDNEQFF. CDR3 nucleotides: TGTGCCAGCAGCGTCTGGACTAGCGAGGACAATGAGCAGTTCTTC.

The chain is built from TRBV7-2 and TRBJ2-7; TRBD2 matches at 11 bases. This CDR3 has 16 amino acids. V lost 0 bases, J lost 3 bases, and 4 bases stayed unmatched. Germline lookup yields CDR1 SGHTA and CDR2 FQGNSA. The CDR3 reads CASSLAWGTSGYEQYF. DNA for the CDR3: TGTGCCAGCAGCTTAGCGTGGGGGACTAGCGGCTACGAGCAGTACTTC.

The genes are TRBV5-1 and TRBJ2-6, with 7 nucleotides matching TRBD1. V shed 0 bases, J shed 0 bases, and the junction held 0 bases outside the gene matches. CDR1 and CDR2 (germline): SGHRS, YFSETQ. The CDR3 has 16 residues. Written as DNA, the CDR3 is TGCGCCAGCAGCTTGGAGGGGGCCTCTGGGGCCAACGTCCTGACTTTC. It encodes CASSLEGASGANVLTF.

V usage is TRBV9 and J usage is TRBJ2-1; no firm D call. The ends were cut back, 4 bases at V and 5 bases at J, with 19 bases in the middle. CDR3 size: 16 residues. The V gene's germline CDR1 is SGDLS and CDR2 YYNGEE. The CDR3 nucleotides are TGTGCCAGCAGCCCCCGGGTGTTAACGGGTGACAATGAGCAGTTCTTC. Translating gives CASSPRVLTGDNEQFF.

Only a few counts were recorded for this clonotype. The CDR3 bases are TGTGCCAGCTCAGCTGGGACAGGGAGGGCAGATACGCAGTATTTT. It specifies CASSAGTGRADTQYF. The chain links TRBV18 to TRBJ2-3; TRBD1 aligns across 9 bases. This CDR3 has 15 amino acids. Per germline, CDR1 KGHSH and CDR2 LQKENI. Trimming cost V 5 bases and J 4 bases; bases outside gene matches: 7.

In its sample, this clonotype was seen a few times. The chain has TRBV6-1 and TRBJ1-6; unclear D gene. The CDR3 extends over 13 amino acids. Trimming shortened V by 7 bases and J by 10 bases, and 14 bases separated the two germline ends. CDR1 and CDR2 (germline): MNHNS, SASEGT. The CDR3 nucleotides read TGTGCCAGCATACGGGGTGTAGGGTCACCCCTCCACTTT. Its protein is CASIRGVGSPLHF.

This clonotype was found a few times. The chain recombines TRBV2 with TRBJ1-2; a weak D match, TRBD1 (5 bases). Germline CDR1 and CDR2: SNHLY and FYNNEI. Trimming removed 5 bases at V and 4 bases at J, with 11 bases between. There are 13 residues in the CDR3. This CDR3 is CASSSPRGYGYTF. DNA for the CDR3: TGTGCCAGCAGTTCCCCGAGGGGCTATGGCTACACCTTC.

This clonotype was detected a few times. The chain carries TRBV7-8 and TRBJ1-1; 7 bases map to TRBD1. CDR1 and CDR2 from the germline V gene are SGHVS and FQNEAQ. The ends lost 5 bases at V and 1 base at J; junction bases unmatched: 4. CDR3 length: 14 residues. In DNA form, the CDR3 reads TGTGCCAGCAGCATTCGACAGGGGAACACTGAAGCTTTCTTT. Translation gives CASSIRQGNTEAFF.

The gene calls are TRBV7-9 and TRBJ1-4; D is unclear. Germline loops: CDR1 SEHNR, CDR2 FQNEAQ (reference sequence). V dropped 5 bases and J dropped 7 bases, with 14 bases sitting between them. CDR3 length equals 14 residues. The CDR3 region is CASSQGGSGEKLFF. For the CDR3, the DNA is TGTGCCAGCAGCCAAGGAGGCTCGGGTGAAAAACTGTTTTTT.

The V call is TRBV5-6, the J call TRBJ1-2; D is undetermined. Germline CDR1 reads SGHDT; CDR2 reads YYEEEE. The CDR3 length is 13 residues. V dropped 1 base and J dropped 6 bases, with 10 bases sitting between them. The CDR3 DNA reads TGTGCCAGCAGCTTGCGGGGAGTTGATGGCTACACCTTC. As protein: CASSLRGVDGYTF. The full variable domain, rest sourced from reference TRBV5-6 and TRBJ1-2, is DAGVTQSPTHLIKTRGQQVTLRCSPKSGHDTVSWYQQALGQGPQFIFQYYEEEERQRGNFPDRFSGHQFPNYSSELNVNALLLGDSALYLCASSLRGVDGYTFGSGTRLTVV.

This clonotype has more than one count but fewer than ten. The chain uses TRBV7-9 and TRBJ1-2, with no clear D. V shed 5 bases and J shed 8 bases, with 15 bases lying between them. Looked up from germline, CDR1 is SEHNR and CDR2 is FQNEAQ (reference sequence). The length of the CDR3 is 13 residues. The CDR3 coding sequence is TGTGCCAGCAGCCCAAATGGACCTGGGGGCTACACCTTC. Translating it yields CASSPNGPGGYTF.

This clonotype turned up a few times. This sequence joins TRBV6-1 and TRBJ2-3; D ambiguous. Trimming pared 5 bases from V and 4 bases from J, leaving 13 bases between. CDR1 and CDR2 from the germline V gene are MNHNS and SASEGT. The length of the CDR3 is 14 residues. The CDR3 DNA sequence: TGTGCCAGCAGTCCGCAAGGGCGTGCAGATACGCAGTATTTT. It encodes CASSPQGRADTQYF.

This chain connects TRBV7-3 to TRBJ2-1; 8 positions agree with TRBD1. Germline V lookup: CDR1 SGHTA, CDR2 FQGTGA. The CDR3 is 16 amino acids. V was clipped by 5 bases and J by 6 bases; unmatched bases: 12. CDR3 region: CASSPQATGVSNEQFF. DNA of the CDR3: TGTGCCAGCAGCCCTCAGGCGACAGGGGTAAGCAATGAGCAGTTCTTC.

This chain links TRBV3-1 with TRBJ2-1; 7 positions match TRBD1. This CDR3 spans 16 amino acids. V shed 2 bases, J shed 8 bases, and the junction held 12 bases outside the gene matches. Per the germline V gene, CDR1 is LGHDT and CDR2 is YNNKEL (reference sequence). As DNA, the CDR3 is TGTGCCAGCAGCCAATTGCGACGGGCCCAGGGGGATGAGCAGTTCTTC. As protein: CASSQLRRAQGDEQFF.

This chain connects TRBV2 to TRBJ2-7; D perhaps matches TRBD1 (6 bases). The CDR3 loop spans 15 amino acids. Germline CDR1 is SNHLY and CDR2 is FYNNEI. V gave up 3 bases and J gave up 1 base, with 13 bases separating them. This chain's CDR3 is CASSEAGEFSYEQYF. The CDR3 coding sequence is TGTGCCAGCAGTGAGGCAGGGGAATTTTCCTACGAGCAGTACTTC.

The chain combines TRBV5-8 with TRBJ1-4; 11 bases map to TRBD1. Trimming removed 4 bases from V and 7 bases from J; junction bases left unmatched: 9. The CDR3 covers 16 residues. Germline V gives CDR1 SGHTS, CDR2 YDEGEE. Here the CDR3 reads CASSAGLGTGGEKLFF. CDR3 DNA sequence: TGTGCCAGCAGCGCCGGGCTTGGGACAGGGGGTGAAAAACTGTTTTTT.

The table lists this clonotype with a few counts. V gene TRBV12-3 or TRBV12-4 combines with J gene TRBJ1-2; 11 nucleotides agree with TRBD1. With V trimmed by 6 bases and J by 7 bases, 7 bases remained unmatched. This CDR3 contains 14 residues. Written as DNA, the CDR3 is TGTGCCAGCAGCTGGACAGGGGGCGTAGGTGGCTACACCTTC. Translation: CASSWTGGVGGYTF.

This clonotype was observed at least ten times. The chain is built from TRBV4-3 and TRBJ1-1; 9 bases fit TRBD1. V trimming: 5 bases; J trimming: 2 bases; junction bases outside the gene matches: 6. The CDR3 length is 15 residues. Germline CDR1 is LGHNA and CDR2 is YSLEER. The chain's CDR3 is CASSTYRGRNTEAFF. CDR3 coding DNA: TGCGCCAGCAGCACCTACAGGGGGCGAAACACTGAAGCTTTCTTT.

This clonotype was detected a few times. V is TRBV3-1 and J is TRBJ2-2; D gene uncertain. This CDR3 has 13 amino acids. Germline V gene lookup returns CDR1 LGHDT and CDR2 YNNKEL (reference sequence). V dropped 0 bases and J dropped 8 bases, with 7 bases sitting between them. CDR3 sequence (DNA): TGTGCCAGCAGCCAAGATCCTACGGGGGAGCTGTTTTTT. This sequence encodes CASSQDPTGELFF.

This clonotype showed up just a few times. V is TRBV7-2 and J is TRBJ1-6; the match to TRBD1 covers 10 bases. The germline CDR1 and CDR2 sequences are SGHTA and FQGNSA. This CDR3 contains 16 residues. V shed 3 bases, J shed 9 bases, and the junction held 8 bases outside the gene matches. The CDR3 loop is CASSFGDRGLGSPLHF. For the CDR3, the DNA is TGTGCCAGCAGCTTTGGCGACAGGGGGCTGGGTTCACCCCTCCACTTT.

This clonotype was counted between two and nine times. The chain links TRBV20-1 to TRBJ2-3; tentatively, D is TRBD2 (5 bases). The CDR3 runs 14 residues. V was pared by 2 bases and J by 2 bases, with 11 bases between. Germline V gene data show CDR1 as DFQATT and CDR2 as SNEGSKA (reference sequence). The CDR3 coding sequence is TGCAGTGCTAGACTGGGAGAAACCACAGATACGCAGTATTTT. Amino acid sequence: CSARLGETTDTQYF.

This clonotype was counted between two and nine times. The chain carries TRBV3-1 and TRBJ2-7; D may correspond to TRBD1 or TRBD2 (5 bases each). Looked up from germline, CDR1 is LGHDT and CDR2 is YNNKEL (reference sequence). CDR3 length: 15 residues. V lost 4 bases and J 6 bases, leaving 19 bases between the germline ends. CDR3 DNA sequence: TGTGCCAGCAGCCTAACATTTGGGGGAACAGCCGAGCAGTACTTC. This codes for CASSLTFGGTAEQYF.

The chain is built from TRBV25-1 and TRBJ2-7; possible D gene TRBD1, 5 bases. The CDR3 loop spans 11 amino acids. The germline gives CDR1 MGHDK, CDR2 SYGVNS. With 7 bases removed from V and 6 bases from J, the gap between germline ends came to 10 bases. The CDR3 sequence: CASTSGFEQYF. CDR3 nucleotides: TGTGCCAGCACGTCAGGGTTCGAGCAGTACTTC.

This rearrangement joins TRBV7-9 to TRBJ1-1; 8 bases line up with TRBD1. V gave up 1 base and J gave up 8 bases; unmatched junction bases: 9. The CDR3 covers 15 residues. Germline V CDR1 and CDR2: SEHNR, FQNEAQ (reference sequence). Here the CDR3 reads CASSLVQGGTEEAFF. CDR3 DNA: TGTGCCAGCAGCTTAGTACAGGGGGGGACAGAAGAAGCTTTCTTT.

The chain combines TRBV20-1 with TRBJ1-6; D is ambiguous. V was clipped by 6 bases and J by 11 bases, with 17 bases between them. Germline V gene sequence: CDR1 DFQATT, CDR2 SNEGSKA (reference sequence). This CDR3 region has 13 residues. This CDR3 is CSAPPPADAPLHF. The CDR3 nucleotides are TGCAGTGCCCCGCCTCCGGCAGACGCACCCCTCCACTTT.